The T cell receptor (beta chain) described here comes from a study of blood T cell repertoires in COVID-19. Study at large: The origin of the acute and convalescent COVID-19 samples was the United States, Italy and Spain. PBMCs, B-cell-depleted T cells, or T cells provided the cDNA or gDNA that made up the material.

Germline lookup yields CDR1 SGHTA and CDR2 FQGNSA. After removal of 5 bases from V and 7 bases from J, the junction contained 6 bases not matched to a gene. This CDR3 contains 14 residues. In the authors' workflow: Amplification of reference gene primers provided the estimated nucleated cell counts. Sequenced by immunoSEQ multiplex PCR; TCRdb stores in-frame clones only, minus some. D and trimming were read from the DNA, whereas the V and J calls and clone size are those reported in that table. In the table there are 95,000 to 120,000 clones, 85% of which are singletons. The sample consisted of peripheral blood. This receptor was taken from a human donor in a cohort sampled during active COVID-19. J is TRBJ2-7 and V is TRBV7-2, with 12 nucleotides matching TRBD1. CDR3 bases: TGTGCCAGCAGCCCCTGGGACAGGGGGCTTGAGCAGTACTTC. Translating gives CASSPWDRGLEQYF.